Here is one TCR beta chain with its context. Its specificity is not known. TCRdb keeps only in-frame clones here, not all; method: immunoSEQ multiplex PCR. The sample has around 92,000 clones, approximately 71% seen once; the top ten hold around 25%. From germline, CDR1 is SGHNT and CDR2 YENEEA. CDR3 length equals 15 residues. V was clipped by 3 bases and J by 3 bases, with 15 bases between them. This entry belongs to a study of cytotoxic CD8 clonotypes in ibrutinib-treated CLL. Study details: Of a cohort that held roughly eleven relapsed/refractory and around 16 treatment-naive patients, fewer than 18 were IGHV unmutated.

Whole-study findings and limits: Public clonotypes were rare and shrank or held steady on treatment. Pretreatment clonality was elevated relative to age-matched healthy donors and paralleled circulating CD8+ T-cell counts. Clonality increased with ibrutinib response but returned toward baseline at progression.

This clonotype originated in a human donor with chronic lymphocytic leukemia. The chain joins TRBV11-3 to TRBJ2-7; D might be TRBD1 (6 bases). The source material was PBMCs, sampled after 24 months of ibrutinib treatment. CDR3 region: CASSLSFGGDYEQYF. As DNA, the CDR3 is TGTGCCAGCAGCTTGTCTTTTGGGGGCGACTACGAGCAGTACTTC. Together with reference TRBV11-3 and TRBJ2-7, the CDR3 gives the full variable domain: EAGVVQSPRYKIIEKKQPVAFWCNPISGHNTLYWYLQNLGQGPELLIRYENEEAVDDSQLPKDRFSAERLKGVDSTLKIQPAELGDSAVYLCASSLSFGGDYEQYFGPGTRLTVT.